These 28 T cell receptor beta chains came from one sample sequenced in a study of blood T cells in healthy people across ages. Primers used in a second PCR of about 6 to 11 cycles were a sample-barcoded 5' primer and a J-beta primer mix. TCRdb used MiXCR to reprocess the 5' RACE reads, holding one entry per CDR3 protein. The sample carries more than 1,000,000 distinct CDR3 sequences, 25% recorded once. This sample was also put to use in a study of T cells of mothers and their children.

Source material: blood. These receptors were obtained from a girl aged 2-10 years in good health.

The table lists this clonotype with a few counts. V gene TRBV21-1 combines with J gene TRBJ2-1; the table's D call TRBD2 went unverified against the DNA. TRBV21-1 is a documented pseudogene. This CDR3 contains 16 residues. For the CDR3, the DNA is TGTGCCAGCGGTGGACTAGCGGGAGAAGGATACAATGAGCAGTTCTTC. This gives the protein CASGGLAGEGYNEQFF.

This clonotype was detected a few times. The chain has TRBV7-2 and TRBJ2-5; D is unresolved. The V gene's germline CDR1 is SGHTA and CDR2 FQGNSA. The length of the CDR3 is 13 residues. Trimming took off 5 bases at V and 5 bases at J, with 12 bases between the two ends. CDR3 residues: CASSLSLTETQYF. The DNA for the CDR3 is TGTGCCAGCAGCCTAAGCCTGACTGAGACCCAGTACTTC.

The chain uses TRBV29-1 and TRBJ1-2, with no clear D. This CDR3 contains 17 residues. Trimming pared 3 bases from V and 4 bases from J, leaving 24 bases between. The germline V gene has CDR1 SQVTM and CDR2 ANQGSEA. As DNA, the CDR3 is TGCAGCGTTGACTTGGATGATGGAAGCGGACGCCTCTATGGCTACACCTTC. Translated: CSVDLDDGSGRLYGYTF.

This clonotype was found many times. The chain links TRBV12-3 or TRBV12-4 to TRBJ2-5; D unclear. This CDR3 region has 13 residues. V dropped 3 bases and J dropped 4 bases, with 9 bases sitting between them. This chain's CDR3 is CASSFNRGETQYF. The DNA for the CDR3 is TGTGCCAGCAGTTTCAACAGAGGAGAGACCCAGTACTTC.

The V and J genes are TRBV9 and TRBJ2-5; tentatively, D is TRBD1 (6 bases). Germline V gives CDR1 SGDLS, CDR2 YYNGEE. V lost 1 base, J lost 5 bases, and 9 bases lay in between. This CDR3 region has 13 residues. The CDR3 DNA follows: TGTGCCAGCAGCGTAACAGGGTGGGAGACCCAGTACTTC. This encodes CASSVTGWETQYF.

This clonotype was observed a handful of times. The J gene is TRBJ2-2, the V gene TRBV29-1; a possible D gene is TRBD2 (5 bases). V was pared by 4 bases and J by 6 bases, with 9 bases between. Germline V gene lookup returns CDR1 SQVTM and CDR2 ANQGSEA. The CDR3 extends over 12 amino acids. The CDR3 is CSVVAWAGELFF. CDR3 sequence (DNA): TGCAGCGTTGTAGCGTGGGCCGGGGAGCTGTTTTTT.

This clonotype was observed a few times. The rearrangement uses TRBV7-9 and TRBJ1-3; D not certain. Between the trimmed V and J ends, which lost 7 bases and 0 bases, there was a span of 10 bases. Germline CDR1 is SEHNR and CDR2 is FQNEAQ (reference sequence). This CDR3 spans 14 amino acids. This CDR3 reads CASIPVSSGNTIYF. DNA of the CDR3: TGTGCCAGCATTCCCGTTAGCTCTGGAAACACCATATATTTT.

This clonotype was seen only a few times. The V call is TRBV7-9, the J call TRBJ2-7; possibly TRBD2 for D (6 bases). Trimming left V 3 bases short and J 0 bases short, with 15 bases between. Germline assignment: CDR1 SEHNR and CDR2 FQNEAQ (reference sequence). The CDR3 loop spans 16 amino acids. The CDR3 DNA reads as TGTGCCAGCAGCTTGTCTGGAGGGGCGCTCTCCTACGAGCAGTACTTC. This encodes CASSLSGGALSYEQYF.

The V call is TRBV7-9, the J call TRBJ2-5; TRBD2 matches 8 bases. The last part of the DNA fits TRBJ2-7 better; the J call may be wrong. Germline CDR1 is SEHNR and CDR2 is FQNEAQ (reference sequence). The CDR3 has 16 amino acids. The CDR3 DNA follows: TGTGCCAGCAGCCCTCGTCCGGGACTAGTAAGCTACGAGCAGTACTTC. Translation: CASSPRPGLVSYEQYF.

The chain carries TRBV6-2 or TRBV6-3 and TRBJ2-7; tentatively, D is TRBD2 (5 bases). Per the germline V gene, CDR1 is MNHEY and CDR2 is SVGEGT. This CDR3 comprises 15 residues. V was shortened by 4 bases and J by 3 bases, with 16 bases between the two germline ends. The CDR3 reads CASSSLRGGLYEQYF. The CDR3, as DNA: TGTGCCAGCAGTTCCCTCCGCGGCGGGCTCTACGAGCAGTACTTC.

This clonotype was picked up a small number of times. The V gene is TRBV29-1, the J gene TRBJ2-5; D gene ambiguous. The DNA end is a closer match to TRBJ2-7, so the J assignment may be wrong. Germline CDR1 SQVTM, CDR2 ANQGSEA. The CDR3 sequence is 13 residues long. The CDR3 protein is CSVEGGISYEQYF. Written as DNA, the CDR3 is TGCAGCGTTGAAGGGGGTATTTCCTACGAGCAGTACTTC.

This clonotype showed up just a few times. The CDR3, as DNA: TGTGCCAGCAGCTGGGGACAGGGGGAGTCGGACGAGCAGTACTTC. Translation: CASSWGQGESDEQYF. The chain carries TRBV5-8 and TRBJ2-7, with 11 bases that match TRBD1. The CDR3 sequence is 15 residues long. Germline V gene data show CDR1 as SGHTS and CDR2 as YDEGEE. V shed 3 bases, J shed 5 bases, and the junction held 7 bases outside the gene matches. Combining the CDR3 with reference TRBV5-8 and TRBJ2-7 gives the whole variable domain EAGVTQSPTHLIKTRGQQATLRCSPISGHTSVYWYQQALGLGLQFLLWYDEGEERNRGNFPPRFSGRQFPNYSSELNVNALELEDSALYLCASSWGQGESDEQYFGPGTRLTVT.

In its sample, this clonotype was seen a few times. The chain carries TRBV29-1 and TRBJ1-4; 7 nucleotides line up with TRBD1. With 7 bases clipped from V and 7 bases from J, the junction kept 3 bases outside the gene matches. Germline V gives CDR1 SQVTM, CDR2 ANQGSEA. This CDR3 has 11 amino acids. The CDR3 DNA reads as TGCAGCGGTCGACAGGGTGAAAAACTGTTTTTT. Protein: CSGRQGEKLFF.

This clonotype was detected a few times. This sequence joins TRBV28 and TRBJ2-7; the D gene is possibly TRBD1 (5 bases). V lost 7 bases to trimming and J lost 0 bases, with 10 bases between them. The CDR3 is 13 amino acids. Germline CDR1 and CDR2: MDHEN and SYDVKM. This CDR3 reads CASKTEPSYEQYF. The CDR3 DNA is TGTGCCAGCAAGACAGAGCCCTCCTACGAGCAGTACTTC.

Remarks on this clonotype: At one end the junction does not follow the germline gene, possibly because of a read error. J is TRBJ1-1 and V is TRBV7-9; D gene unclear. Germline CDR1 and CDR2: SEHNR and FQNEAQ (reference sequence). This CDR3 region has 13 residues. The CDR3 DNA reads as TGTGCCAGCAAAGCCGGAAGAGACACCGAAGCTTTCTTT. This encodes CASKAGRDTEAFF.

This clonotype was picked up one time. A read error may produce the germline difference seen at one junction end. V is TRBV2 and J is TRBJ2-3, with D possibly matching TRBD2 (6 bases). The length of the CDR3 is 21 residues. The germline V gene encodes CDR1 SNHLY and CDR2 FYNNEI. The CDR3 protein is CDSSNKQPGLHYNLEADTQYF. The CDR3 DNA follows: TGTGACAGCAGCAATAAACAACCGGGACTCCACTATAACCTAGAAGCGGATACGCAGTATTTT.

This clonotype has only a few counts. CDR3 sequence reads: CASLTLYGYTF. CDR3 DNA sequence: TGTGCCAGCCTAACCCTATATGGCTACACCTTC. The genes are TRBV6-6 and TRBJ1-2; the D is unclear. In germline, CDR1 is MNHNY, CDR2 SVGAGI (reference sequence). Between the trimmed V and J ends, which lost 8 bases and 5 bases, there was a span of 9 bases. The CDR3 extends over 11 amino acids.

This chain uses TRBV12-3 or TRBV12-4 with TRBJ2-5; 13 nucleotides align to TRBD2. This CDR3 is built from 17 residues. With 6 bases clipped from V and 8 bases from J, the junction kept 15 bases outside the gene matches. CDR3: CASSPGRGTSGMHTQYF. The CDR3 bases are TGTGCCAGCAGCCCCGGGAGGGGGACTAGCGGGATGCATACCCAGTACTTC.

This chain links TRBV7-2 with TRBJ2-1, with 9 bases matching TRBD2. The V segment lost 5 bases and the J segment 3 bases; nucleotides outside the gene matches: 14. The germline gives CDR1 SGHTA, CDR2 FQGNSA. This CDR3 contains 18 residues. CDR3 sequence reads: CASSPASGAGGLYNEQFF. The CDR3 nucleotides are TGTGCCAGCAGCCCCGCAAGTGGGGCGGGGGGGCTCTACAATGAGCAGTTCTTC.

This clonotype appeared a few times. The chain carries TRBV9 and TRBJ1-4, with D unresolved. The CDR3 is made up of 15 amino acids. The ends were cut back, 4 bases at V and 8 bases at J, with 18 bases in the middle. The germline V gene has CDR1 SGDLS and CDR2 YYNGEE. Written as DNA, the CDR3 is TGTGCCAGCAGCCCGAGAGCAGCCAAGGGAGAAAAACTGTTTTTT. It codes for CASSPRAAKGEKLFF.

This clonotype was counted only a few times. V usage is TRBV6-5 and J usage is TRBJ2-5; TRBD2 might be the D (5 bases). The DNA matches TRBJ2-7 better at its end, which makes the J call doubtful. The CDR3 runs 14 residues. The V gene's germline CDR1 is MNHEY and CDR2 SVGAGI. The CDR3: CASSYDGGNYEQYF. The CDR3 coding sequence is TGTGCCAGCAGTTACGACGGAGGAAACTACGAGCAGTACTTC.

The CDR3 region has the DNA TGTGCCAGCAGCTTAGGTTCCCCGACAGGGTTCAATGAGCAGTTCTTC. Encoded protein: CASSLGSPTGFNEQFF. This chain uses TRBV7-2 with TRBJ2-1, with 7 positions matching TRBD1. Per germline, CDR1 SGHTA and CDR2 FQGNSA. The CDR3 is 16 amino acids. V dropped 1 base and J dropped 6; count of bases not matched to a gene: 9.

This clonotype was detected a few times. The V gene is TRBV29-1, the J gene TRBJ2-1, with TRBD1 identical over 9 bases. The last part of the DNA fits TRBJ2-7 better; the J call may be wrong. The CDR3 is 16 amino acids. The germline V gene encodes CDR1 SQVTM and CDR2 ANQGSEA. The CDR3 nucleotides are TGCAGCGTTGTGGCTCGAGGGACAGGGAAGGGGATCGAGCAGTACTTC. Translating gives CSVVARGTGKGIEQYF.

This clonotype occurred a few times. The chain joins TRBV2 to TRBJ2-5; 9 positions agree with TRBD1. V shed 10 bases, J shed 5 bases, and the junction held 14 bases outside the gene matches. Germline CDR1 and CDR2: SNHLY and FYNNEI. The length of the CDR3 is 15 residues. The CDR3 sequence is CATYEPGQGYETQYF. The CDR3 region has the DNA TGTGCCACCTACGAACCGGGACAGGGTTATGAGACCCAGTACTTC.

This clonotype was seen a handful of times. In nucleotides, the CDR3 is TGTGCCAGTAAAGATAGGGGGCGCCCCACCGGGGAGCTGTTTTTT. This translates into CASKDRGRPTGELFF. This chain links TRBV19 with TRBJ2-2; 7 nucleotides agree with TRBD1. The CDR3 is made up of 15 amino acids. The junction had 9 bases not matched to a gene; V was cut back by 7 bases and J by 4 bases. Germline V gene sequence: CDR1 LNHDA, CDR2 SQIVND (reference sequence).

This clonotype occurred a few times. The CDR3 DNA reads TGTGCCAGCAGTGATGAGACAGGCCTCCAAGAGACCCAGTACTTC. Translating gives CASSDETGLQETQYF. The chain carries TRBV25-1 and TRBJ2-5; tentatively, D is TRBD1 (6 bases). The CDR3 sequence is 15 residues long. From germline, CDR1 is MGHDK and CDR2 SYGVNS. V was shortened by 3 bases and J by 1 base, with 12 bases between the two germline ends.

The table lists this clonotype with a few counts. The V gene is TRBV7-2, the J gene TRBJ1-5; unclear D gene. The V gene's germline CDR1 is SGHTA and CDR2 FQGNSA. This CDR3 is 15 amino acids long. V was cut by 3 bases and J by 5 bases, with 14 bases left in between. The CDR3 protein is CASSFSFGWDQPQHF. CDR3 DNA: TGTGCCAGCAGCTTCTCCTTCGGCTGGGATCAGCCCCAGCATTTT. The full variable domain, its missing parts supplied by reference TRBV7-2 and TRBJ1-5, is GAGVSQSPSNKVTEKGKDVELRCDPISGHTALYWYRQSLGQGLEFLIYFQGNSAPDKSGLPSDRFSAERTGGSVSTLTIQRTQQEDSAVYLCASSFSFGWDQPQHFGDGTRLSIL.

V is TRBV19 and J is TRBJ1-1, with D maybe TRBD1 (5 bases). CDR1 LNHDA and CDR2 SQIVND come from the germline V gene (reference sequence). V was shortened by 1 base and J by 8 bases, with 8 bases between the two germline ends. The CDR3 covers 12 residues. As DNA, the CDR3 is TGTGCCAGTAGTATAGCAGGGAACGAAGCTTTCTTT. It encodes CASSIAGNEAFF.